These 15 T cell receptor beta chains came from one sample sequenced in a study of blood T cell repertoires in COVID-19. Clones were sequenced by immunoSEQ multiplex PCR, and TCRdb holds only the in-frame ones, with some missing. Of approximately 220,000 clones in the sample, 70% to 90% were seen once. The sequenced sample was peripheral blood. Source of these receptors: a man aged 50 or older with acute or convalescent COVID-19.

This chain joins TRBV7-6 and TRBJ1-5; no definite D call. The length of the CDR3 is 11 residues. The ends were cut back, 5 bases at V and 9 bases at J, with 8 bases in the middle. CDR1 is SGHVS and CDR2 is FNYEAQ in the germline V gene. CDR3 in DNA: TGTGCCAGCAGCCTCGGCGGGCCCCAGCATTTT. Its protein is CASSLGGPQHF.

J is TRBJ2-7 and V is TRBV19, with TRBD2 as a possible D gene (6 bases). Per germline, CDR1 LNHDA and CDR2 SQIVND (reference sequence). Trimming pared 6 bases from V and 4 bases from J, leaving 16 bases between. The length of the CDR3 is 14 residues. In DNA form, the CDR3 reads TGTGCCAGTAGCAAAGGCGGGACTGGATACGAGCAGTACTTC. It is translated as CASSKGGTGYEQYF.

The rearrangement links TRBV6-6 to TRBJ1-2; 9 bases map to TRBD1. V lost 6 bases, J lost 4 bases, and 15 bases stayed unmatched. Germline CDR1 and CDR2: MNHNY and SVGAGI (reference sequence). This CDR3 comprises 17 residues. CDR3 in amino acids: CASSRGLRTGESYGYTF. In nucleotides, the CDR3 is TGTGCCAGCAGCCGAGGGCTTCGGACAGGGGAAAGCTATGGCTACACCTTC.

V usage is TRBV5-1 and J usage is TRBJ1-1; D call uncertain. Germline loops: CDR1 SGHRS, CDR2 YFSETQ. This CDR3 contains 11 residues. Deletions cut 8 bases from V and 6 bases from J, with 11 bases between. The CDR3 loop reads CASEGGAEAFF. For the CDR3, the DNA is TGCGCCAGTGAGGGCGGGGCTGAAGCTTTCTTT.

The J gene is TRBJ2-3, the V gene TRBV5-4; TRBD2 agrees at 9 bases. The CDR3 has 16 residues. The ends lost 5 bases at V and 2 bases at J; junction bases unmatched: 9. The germline CDR1 and CDR2 sequences are SGHNT and YYREEE (reference sequence). The CDR3 DNA sequence: TGTGCCAGCAGACCTACTAGCGGGCTTACCACAGATACGCAGTATTTT. It encodes CASRPTSGLTTDTQYF.

This clone was counted a single time. This chain joins TRBV6-1 and TRBJ2-7; D unclear. This CDR3 spans 13 amino acids. V lost 2 bases and J 2 bases, leaving 7 bases between the germline ends. Germline lookup yields CDR1 MNHNS and CDR2 SASEGT. CDR3: CASSEIRPYEQYF. CDR3 nucleotides: TGTGCCAGCAGTGAAATCAGGCCCTACGAGCAGTACTTC.

The rearrangement uses TRBV19 and TRBJ1-3, with D possibly being TRBD1 (5 bases). Trimming removed 3 bases from V and 0 bases from J, with 12 bases in between. The length of the CDR3 is 16 residues. CDR1 is LNHDA and CDR2 is SQIVND in the germline V gene (reference sequence). In DNA form, the CDR3 reads TGTGCCAGTAGTATTTGGGGCGGTGGCTCTGGAAACACCATATATTTT. Protein: CASSIWGGGSGNTIYF.

The genes are TRBV21-1 and TRBJ2-7; whether TRBD1, the table's D call, matches the DNA was not checked. TRBV21-1 counts as a pseudogene. This CDR3 has 16 amino acids. Here the CDR3 DNA reads TGTGCCAGCAGCCCAACCCGACAGGGGCATCCCTACGAGCAGTACTTC. Amino acids: CASSPTRQGHPYEQYF.

The J gene is TRBJ1-2, the V gene TRBV19; tentatively, D is TRBD1 (6 bases). Germline values: CDR1 LNHDA, CDR2 SQIVND (reference sequence). CDR3 length equals 13 residues. Deletions cut 7 bases from V and 5 bases from J, with 14 bases between. The CDR3 is CASTRTEPYGYTF. DNA of the CDR3: TGTGCCAGTACTCGGACAGAACCTTATGGCTACACCTTC. The complete variable domain, with remaining parts taken from reference TRBV19 and TRBJ1-2, reads DGGITQSPKYLFRKEGQNVTLSCEQNLNHDAMYWYRQDPGQGLRLIYYSQIVNDFQKGDIAEGYSVSREKKESFPLTVTSAQKNPTAFYLCASTRTEPYGYTFGSGTRLTVV.

CDR3 protein: CASSSGLAGGPRTGELFF. The CDR3 nucleotides read TGTGCCAGCAGCTCGGGACTAGCGGGGGGGCCGCGGACCGGGGAGCTGTTTTTT. The chain uses TRBV5-6 and TRBJ2-2; 16 bases map to TRBD2. V was clipped by 3 bases and J by 5 bases; unmatched bases: 7. CDR1 is SGHDT, CDR2 YYEEEE, per germline. CDR3 size: 18 residues.

This clone was seen a few times. The V and J genes are TRBV6-6 and TRBJ2-2; no clear D gene. The CDR3 contains 14 residues. V was trimmed by 2 bases and J by 5 bases, leaving 9 bases between them. Per germline, CDR1 MNHNY and CDR2 SVGAGI (reference sequence). CDR3 amino acids: CASSYPSRTGELFF. CDR3 DNA: TGTGCCAGCAGTTACCCCTCTAGGACCGGGGAGCTGTTTTTT.

The V and J genes are TRBV5-1 and TRBJ1-2; D gene ambiguous. The CDR3 consists of 16 residues. The germline V gene has CDR1 SGHRS and CDR2 YFSETQ. V lost 7 bases, J lost 6 bases, and 25 bases lay in between. CDR3: CASSRVVQGLADGYTF. The CDR3, as DNA: TGCGCCAGCTCGCGCGTCGTCCAAGGCCTAGCAGATGGCTACACCTTC. The full variable domain, its missing parts supplied by reference TRBV5-1 and TRBJ1-2, is KAGVTQTPRYLIKTRGQQVTLSCSPISGHRSVSWYQQTPGQGLQFLFEYFSETQRNKGNFPGRFSGRQFSNSRSEMNVSTLELGDSALYLCASSRVVQGLADGYTFGSGTRLTVV.

The V call is TRBV19, the J call TRBJ1-2, with TRBD1 as a possible D gene (6 bases). Germline CDR1 and CDR2: LNHDA and SQIVND (reference sequence). The CDR3 consists of 16 residues. V was cut by 4 bases and J by 2 bases, with 17 bases left in between. The CDR3 sequence: CASSKQGSLKNYGYTF. The CDR3 DNA reads TGTGCCAGTAGTAAACAGGGTTCCCTTAAGAACTATGGCTACACCTTC.

This chain joins TRBV5-6 and TRBJ2-2; D might be TRBD2 (6 bases). Germline values: CDR1 SGHDT, CDR2 YYEEEE. The CDR3 sequence is 16 residues long. V was shortened by 4 bases and J by 0 bases, with 13 bases between the two germline ends. This CDR3 reads CASSPSWGANTGELFF. DNA for the CDR3: TGTGCCAGCAGCCCCAGCTGGGGGGCGAACACCGGGGAGCTGTTTTTT.

J is TRBJ1-1 and V is TRBV5-1; unclear D gene. Looked up from germline, CDR1 is SGHRS and CDR2 is YFSETQ. The CDR3 sequence is 14 residues long. Trimming pared 1 base from V and 0 bases from J, leaving 7 bases between. The CDR3 here is CASSLRLLNTEAFF. The CDR3, as DNA: TGCGCCAGCAGCTTGCGACTCCTGAACACTGAAGCTTTCTTT.